Each of the 31 T cell receptor beta chains below was sequenced from the same sample in a study of blood T cell repertoires in COVID-19. Libraries were prepared by immunoSEQ multiplex PCR; TCRdb keeps only in-frame clonotypes and omits some of them. The table records 200,000 to 300,000 clones, roughly 91% of them present only once. Sequencing was done on a sample of PBMCs or T cells enriched from blood (not recorded which). The receptors stem from a man between 35 and 55 years old who had recovered from COVID-19.

The chain recombines TRBV18 with TRBJ1-2; D unclear. CDR3 size: 13 residues. The germline V and J ends were trimmed by 3 bases and 4 bases, with 9 bases remaining between them. Germline V gene data show CDR1 as KGHSH and CDR2 as LQKENI. The CDR3 sequence: CASSPTGSYGYTF. The DNA of the CDR3 is TGTGCCAGCTCACCCACCGGGTCCTATGGCTACACCTTC.

The gene calls are TRBV19 and TRBJ2-1; possibly TRBD2 for D (6 bases). Germline V gives CDR1 LNHDA, CDR2 SQIVND (reference sequence). The CDR3 has 15 amino acids. V lost 8 bases and J lost 1, with 15 bases in between. The CDR3 loop is CASSGEGGSYNEQFF. CDR3 nucleotides: TGTGCCAGTTCGGGGGAAGGTGGTTCCTACAATGAGCAGTTCTTC.

The chain is built from TRBV6-5 and TRBJ2-7, with 7 bases aligning to TRBD1. The CDR3 is made up of 14 amino acids. Germline assignment: CDR1 MNHEY and CDR2 SVGAGI. J lost 0 bases, V lost 6 bases, and 5 bases had no gene match. The chain's CDR3 is CASSLTGSSYEQYF. In DNA form, the CDR3 reads TGTGCCAGCAGCCTGACAGGGAGCTCCTACGAGCAGTACTTC.

CDR3 DNA sequence: TGTGCCAGCAGTCCCGGGACAGGGGGGCATCAGCCCCAGCATTTT. Its protein is CASSPGTGGHQPQHF. The chain recombines TRBV28 with TRBJ1-5; 11 bases are shared with TRBD1. Per the germline V gene, CDR1 is MDHEN and CDR2 is SYDVKM. This CDR3 spans 15 amino acids. The V segment lost 5 bases and the J segment 5 bases; nucleotides outside the gene matches: 5. The full variable domain, rest sourced from reference TRBV28 and TRBJ1-5, is DVKVTQSSRYLVKRTGEKVFLECVQDMDHENMFWYRQDPGLGLRLIYFSYDVKMKEKGDIPEGYSVSREKKERFSLILESASTNQTSMYLCASSPGTGGHQPQHFGDGTRLSIL.

The J gene is TRBJ2-1, the V gene TRBV25-1; 9 bases map to TRBD1. The length of the CDR3 is 16 residues. Germline V lookup: CDR1 MGHDK, CDR2 SYGVNS. The V segment lost 1 base and the J segment 0 bases; nucleotides outside the gene matches: 1. This CDR3 reads CASSELDRGSYNEQFF. DNA of the CDR3: TGTGCCAGCAGTGAATTGGACAGGGGCTCCTACAATGAGCAGTTCTTC.

The chain recombines TRBV7-9 with TRBJ1-6; D possibly corresponds to TRBD1 (5 bases). Germline V lookup: CDR1 SEHNR, CDR2 FQNEAQ (reference sequence). This CDR3 spans 14 amino acids. The germline V and J ends were trimmed by 5 bases and 14 bases, with 19 bases remaining between them. The CDR3 coding sequence is TGTGCCAGCAGCGATCTTCGGGGGGGGATCACCCTCCACTTT. Protein: CASSDLRGGITLHF.

This clone was seen just once. The genes are TRBV9 and TRBJ1-4, with 7 bases fitting TRBD1. With V trimmed by 3 bases and J by 11 bases, 4 bases remained unmatched. This CDR3 region has 12 residues. The germline gives CDR1 SGDLS, CDR2 YYNGEE. DNA of the CDR3: TGTGCCAGCAGCGCTGAGACAGGGAAACTGTTTTTT. This sequence encodes CASSAETGKLFF.

The chain carries TRBV5-1 and TRBJ2-1; 7 positions agree with TRBD2. This CDR3 contains 16 residues. The V gene end was trimmed by 4 bases and the J gene end by 4 bases; junction bases not matched to a gene: 11. Per germline, CDR1 SGHRS and CDR2 YFSETQ. The CDR3 here is CASSQEGRALYNEQFF. Here the CDR3 DNA reads TGCGCCAGCAGCCAGGAGGGGAGGGCCCTTTACAATGAGCAGTTCTTC.

The rearrangement uses TRBV3-1 (or the pseudogene TRBV3-2) and TRBJ2-1, with TRBD2 matching over 12 bases. The CDR3 runs 15 residues. The V gene end was trimmed by 4 bases and the J gene end by 7 bases; junction bases not matched to a gene: 5. Germline V gives CDR1 LGHDT, CDR2 YNNKEL (reference sequence). As DNA, the CDR3 is TGTGCCAGCAGCCTGACTAGCGGGAGAAGGAATGAGCAGTTCTTC. Its translation: CASSLTSGRRNEQFF.

CDR3 bases: TGTGCCAGCAGCTTGGGGGCAGAATATAATTCACCCCTCCACTTT. Translating gives CASSLGAEYNSPLHF. The chain joins TRBV5-4 to TRBJ1-6; D gene unclear. CDR3 length: 15 residues. CDR1 is SGHNT, CDR2 YYREEE, per germline (reference sequence). V lost 0 bases, J lost 4 bases, and 8 bases lay in between.

This clone was seen only once. This chain links TRBV12-3 or TRBV12-4 with TRBJ2-7; possibly TRBD1 for D (6 bases). CDR3 length: 13 residues. V lost 10 bases to trimming and J lost 7 bases, with 20 bases between them. The CDR3 region is CAKPGHIYQEQYF. CDR3 in DNA: TGTGCCAAGCCGGGACATATTTATCAGGAGCAGTACTTC.

Only a few counts were recorded for this clone. CDR3 nucleotides: TGTGCCAGCAGTTGGGACAGGGTTCTAGGTATAAACACTGAAGCTTTCTTT. It specifies CASSWDRVLGINTEAFF. This sequence joins TRBV6-2 or TRBV6-3 and TRBJ1-1; TRBD1 aligns across 9 bases. The V gene's germline CDR1 is MNHEY and CDR2 SVGEGT. The CDR3 covers 17 residues. V dropped 4 bases and J dropped 2; count of bases not matched to a gene: 11.

The CDR3 region has the DNA TGTGCCAGCAGTTACTCGATTTCGGACAGATCCTACGAGCAGTACTTC. This sequence encodes CASSYSISDRSYEQYF. The chain joins TRBV6-6 to TRBJ2-7; D may be TRBD1 (6 bases). Trimming cost V 0 bases and J 1 base, with 13 bases left between them. The germline V gene has CDR1 MNHNY and CDR2 SVGAGI (reference sequence). This CDR3 comprises 16 residues.

V is TRBV25-1 and J is TRBJ1-5; 7 bases agree with TRBD1. There are 16 residues in the CDR3. Losses at the gene ends were 3 bases for V and 1 base for J; bases not matched to a gene: 6. Germline V lookup: CDR1 MGHDK, CDR2 SYGVNS. The chain's CDR3 is CASSEKPGQSNQPQHF. CDR3 nucleotides: TGTGCCAGCAGTGAGAAGCCGGGACAGAGCAATCAGCCCCAGCATTTT.

The chain links TRBV28 to TRBJ2-7, with 14 positions matching TRBD2. The ends lost 2 bases at V and 5 bases at J; junction bases unmatched: 5. This CDR3 is built from 16 residues. CDR1 and CDR2 (germline): MDHEN, SYDVKM. DNA of the CDR3: TGTGCCAGCAGTTTACGTGGGACTAGCGGGAGCGACGAGCAGTACTTC. Its protein is CASSLRGTSGSDEQYF.

The chain combines TRBV7-9 with TRBJ1-5; the D gene is possibly TRBD1 (5 bases). The germline gives CDR1 SEHNR, CDR2 FQNEAQ (reference sequence). CDR3 length: 11 residues. V was trimmed by 5 bases and J by 9 bases, leaving 8 bases between them. The CDR3 nucleotides are TGTGCCAGCAGCGACCAGGGGCCCCAGCATTTT. It yields the protein CASSDQGPQHF.

This clone came up once. This chain links TRBV19 with TRBJ2-2; D is perhaps TRBD2 (5 bases). Germline V gene lookup returns CDR1 LNHDA and CDR2 SQIVND (reference sequence). Between the trimmed V and J ends, which lost 5 bases and 1 base, there was a span of 8 bases. CDR3 size: 14 residues. The CDR3 is CASSGRVNTGELFF. For the CDR3, the DNA is TGTGCCAGTAGTGGGCGGGTGAACACCGGGGAGCTGTTTTTT.

J is TRBJ1-1 and V is TRBV5-1; the D gene is possibly TRBD1 (5 bases). From germline, CDR1 is SGHRS and CDR2 YFSETQ. V dropped 0 bases and J dropped 0 bases, with 9 bases sitting between them. This CDR3 has 15 amino acids. Here the CDR3 reads CASSLDPGLNTEAFF. DNA for the CDR3: TGCGCCAGCAGCTTGGATCCAGGGTTGAACACTGAAGCTTTCTTT.

This sequence joins TRBV7-9 and TRBJ2-3; possible D gene TRBD1, 6 bases. CDR1 SEHNR and CDR2 FQNEAQ come from the germline V gene (reference sequence). This CDR3 comprises 15 residues. Trimming cost V 5 bases and J 0 bases, with 12 bases left between them. The CDR3 DNA reads TGTGCCAGCAGCCCACGGACAGAAAGCACAGATACGCAGTATTTT. Encoded protein: CASSPRTESTDTQYF.

This rearrangement joins TRBV7-3 to TRBJ2-6; D may be TRBD2 (6 bases). The V end lost 1 base, the J end lost 2 bases, and 6 bases lay between the germline ends. The germline gives CDR1 SGHTA, CDR2 FQGTGA. This CDR3 region has 15 residues. CDR3 region: CASSLSGTGANVLTF. For the CDR3, the DNA is TGTGCCAGCAGCTTAAGCGGGACTGGGGCCAACGTCCTGACTTTC.

The chain links TRBV6-5 to TRBJ1-1; D possibly corresponds to TRBD1 (6 bases). The CDR3 totals 13 residues. The V end was cut by 6 bases, the J end by 8 bases, with 16 bases between. CDR1 is MNHEY and CDR2 is SVGAGI in the germline V gene. The CDR3 reads CASRRGKRGEAFF. CDR3 in DNA: TGTGCCAGCAGGCGAGGGAAAAGGGGGGAAGCTTTCTTT.

J is TRBJ1-4 and V is TRBV7-9, with a tentative D call TRBD1 (5 bases). V lost 4 bases and J 8 bases, leaving 11 bases between the germline ends. Germline V CDR1 and CDR2: SEHNR, FQNEAQ (reference sequence). CDR3 size: 13 residues. CDR3: CASSSTDREKLFF. CDR3 sequence (DNA): TGTGCCAGCAGCTCCACAGACAGAGAAAAACTGTTTTTT.

The rearrangement uses TRBV30 and TRBJ1-1, with a possible D match to TRBD1 (5 bases). The germline CDR1 and CDR2 sequences are GTSNPN and SVGIG (reference sequence). This CDR3 is 15 amino acids long. V was cut by 2 bases and J by 3 bases, with 16 bases left in between. The CDR3 here is CAWSRGVVGDTEAFF. CDR3 nucleotide sequence: TGTGCCTGGAGTCGCGGGGTGGTGGGGGACACTGAAGCTTTCTTT.

The chain joins TRBV7-3 to TRBJ1-6; 8 nucleotides match TRBD1. With V trimmed by 1 base and J by 7 bases, 9 bases remained unmatched. Germline assignment: CDR1 SGHTA and CDR2 FQGTGA. CDR3 length equals 17 residues. CDR3 nucleotides: TGTGCCAGCAGCTTAATGGGGCAGGGGGCCCGAAATTCACCCCTCCACTTT. This gives the protein CASSLMGQGARNSPLHF.

The V gene is TRBV19, the J gene TRBJ1-1, with 7 nucleotides matching TRBD1. This CDR3 has 15 amino acids. Germline CDR1 reads LNHDA; CDR2 reads SQIVND (reference sequence). V was clipped by 3 bases and J by 4 bases; unmatched bases: 8. CDR3 sequence reads: CASSIGDRVRTEAFF. The CDR3 coding sequence is TGTGCCAGTAGTATTGGAGACAGGGTTCGCACTGAAGCTTTCTTT. The full variable domain, rest sourced from reference TRBV19 and TRBJ1-1, is DGGITQSPKYLFRKEGQNVTLSCEQNLNHDAMYWYRQDPGQGLRLIYYSQIVNDFQKGDIAEGYSVSREKKESFPLTVTSAQKNPTAFYLCASSIGDRVRTEAFFGQGTRLTVV.

J is TRBJ2-7 and V is TRBV14, with 7 positions matching TRBD1. This CDR3 is 15 amino acids long. Germline lookup yields CDR1 SGHDN and CDR2 FVKESK. With 3 bases clipped from V and 3 bases from J, the junction kept 8 bases outside the gene matches. The CDR3 reads CASSQQGTANYEQYF. The CDR3 bases are TGTGCCAGCAGCCAGCAAGGGACAGCAAACTACGAGCAGTACTTC.

This chain connects TRBV15 to TRBJ2-3; D unclear. The CDR3 runs to 14 residues. Germline V gives CDR1 LNHNV, CDR2 YYDKDF (reference sequence). Trimming pared 0 bases from V and 6 bases from J, leaving 10 bases between. CDR3 region: CATSREVSRDTQYF. The CDR3 DNA reads TGTGCCACCAGCAGAGAGGTCAGCAGGGATACGCAGTATTTT.

The V call is TRBV4-3, the J call TRBJ1-3; no definite D call. The CDR3 is 16 amino acids. Germline CDR1 is LGHNA and CDR2 is YSLEER. Trimming took off 0 bases at V and 0 bases at J, with 9 bases between the two ends. Here the CDR3 reads CASSQDYFGSGNTIYF. The CDR3 DNA reads TGCGCCAGCAGCCAAGACTACTTTGGCTCTGGAAACACCATATATTTT.

The chain couples TRBV30 to TRBJ2-2, with TRBD2 matching 7 bases. The germline V gene has CDR1 GTSNPN and CDR2 SVGIG (reference sequence). V shed 2 bases, J shed 7 bases, and the junction held 13 bases outside the gene matches. The CDR3 spans 16 residues. The DNA of the CDR3 is TGTGCCTGGAGTAATCGTCCAGCGGGGCGGTTCGGGGAGCTGTTTTTT. This sequence encodes CAWSNRPAGRFGELFF.

This clone has just one count. J is TRBJ2-1 and V is TRBV19; TRBD2 aligns across 8 bases. The germline V gene encodes CDR1 LNHDA and CDR2 SQIVND (reference sequence). The junction had 12 bases not matched to a gene; V was cut back by 7 bases and J by 4 bases. The CDR3 covers 16 residues. CDR3 in amino acids: CASTQWGASGYNEQFF. The CDR3, as DNA: TGTGCCAGTACCCAATGGGGGGCTAGCGGGTACAATGAGCAGTTCTTC.

The chain is built from TRBV7-2 and TRBJ2-2; maybe TRBD2 (6 bases). Germline lookup yields CDR1 SGHTA and CDR2 FQGNSA. The CDR3 totals 16 residues. V gave up 0 bases and J gave up 2 bases, with 10 bases separating them. The CDR3 protein is CASSLAGGANTGELFF. The CDR3 DNA is TGTGCCAGCAGCTTAGCCGGGGGAGCCAACACCGGGGAGCTGTTTTTT.